The 7 T cell receptor beta chains below were found in one sample sequenced in a study of tumor-infiltrating T cells and Merkel cell polyomavirus. Study details: CD8+ T cells recognized the Merkel cell polyomavirus KLL epitope.

Here immunoSEQ multiplex PCR was the method, and the copy in TCRdb shows in-frame clones only, minus some. The table includes around 25,000 clones, around 90% detected once. Immunohistochemistry showed robust Merkel cell polyomavirus Large T antigen staining in every patient's tumor. The sequenced sample was lymph node tissue. These receptors all come from a man aged 50 or older with Merkel cell carcinoma.

This sequence joins TRBV6-1 and TRBJ1-2; TRBD1 is a possible D gene (5 bases). V was pared by 2 bases and J by 1 base, with 8 bases between. This CDR3 region has 14 residues. Germline V gene lookup returns CDR1 MNHNS and CDR2 SASEGT. Here the CDR3 reads CASSEWGSNYGYTF. CDR3 bases: TGTGCCAGCAGTGAATGGGGCAGTAACTATGGCTACACCTTC.

The chain combines TRBV6-1 with TRBJ1-5; TRBD1 might be the D (5 bases). CDR3 size: 15 residues. From germline, CDR1 is MNHNS and CDR2 SASEGT. Trimming took 3 bases from V and 1 from J, leaving 10 bases between them. CDR3 in amino acids: CASSDRGESNQPQHF. CDR3 DNA sequence: TGTGCCAGCAGTGACCGGGGGGAAAGCAATCAGCCCCAGCATTTT.

V gene TRBV9 combines with J gene TRBJ1-2; TRBD1 agrees at 7 bases. The CDR3 totals 16 residues. CDR1 SGDLS and CDR2 YYNGEE come from the germline V gene. Trimming removed 3 bases from V and 7 bases from J; junction bases left unmatched: 15. Written as DNA, the CDR3 is TGTGCCAGCAGCGCCGCCTTACAGGGGTTGGTGTCTGGCTACACCTTC. Its protein product is CASSAALQGLVSGYTF.

The chain has TRBV2 and TRBJ2-2; possible D gene TRBD1, 5 bases. The CDR3 covers 13 residues. The germline CDR1 and CDR2 sequences are SNHLY and FYNNEI. V lost 0 bases and J lost 6, with 5 bases in between. The CDR3 region is CASSEATAGELFF. In nucleotides, the CDR3 is TGTGCCAGCAGTGAAGCGACAGCCGGGGAGCTGTTTTTT.

V usage is TRBV5-1 and J usage is TRBJ1-1; 7 nucleotides match TRBD1. The CDR3 has 14 amino acids. V shed 4 bases and J 6 bases; nucleotides not matched to a gene: 9. In germline, CDR1 is SGHRS, CDR2 YFSETQ. This chain's CDR3 is CASSQRDSFSEAFF. CDR3 DNA: TGCGCCAGCAGCCAAAGGGACAGTTTCTCTGAAGCTTTCTTT.

The CDR3 DNA reads as TGTGCCAGCAGTCCCCGGGACAGGGGGAATCAGCCCCAGCATTTT. It encodes CASSPRDRGNQPQHF. The genes are TRBV27 and TRBJ1-5, with 11 bases aligning to TRBD1. CDR3 length: 15 residues. The V segment lost 5 bases and the J segment 4 bases; nucleotides outside the gene matches: 4. Germline-derived CDR1 and CDR2 are MNHEY and SMNVEV (reference sequence).

CDR3 in amino acids: CASSATGHPNTEAFF. CDR3 sequence (DNA): TGCGCCAGCAGCGCTACAGGTCATCCGAACACTGAAGCTTTCTTT. The V gene is TRBV5-1, the J gene TRBJ1-1; possibly TRBD1 for D (5 bases). The CDR3 contains 15 residues. Per the germline V gene, CDR1 is SGHRS and CDR2 is YFSETQ. V was shortened by 4 bases and J by 1 base, with 14 bases between the two germline ends.